This TCR beta chain was sequenced for a study of blood T cells in healthy people across ages. Trimming pared 4 bases from V and 13 bases from J, leaving 13 bases between. Germline assignment: CDR1 LGHNA and CDR2 YSLEER. The CDR3 has 12 residues. With a J-beta primer mix and a sample-barcoded 5' primer, a second PCR ran about 7 to 12 cycles. There were at least 2.5 million CDR3-containing paired-end reads obtained from each sample. TCRdb redid the calling of the 5' RACE reads with MiXCR, one entry per CDR3 protein. The table lists some 1,000,000 distinct CDR3 sequences, approximately 25% of them singletons. The same data also contributed to another study, on T cells of mothers and their children. That work contributes: Donation came from a few healthy Caucasian mothers together with their six children. Slightly higher but non-significant overlap marked related mother-child pairs versus unrelated pairs. The authors detected no persistent microchimeric T cell clones.

The chain recombines TRBV4-3 with TRBJ1-4; possibly TRBD1 for D (5 bases). Specimen: blood. This TCR derives from a girl aged 2 to 10 in good health. The CDR3 is CASSLPGGALFF. CDR3 DNA: TGCGCCAGCAGCCTCCCGGGGGGAGCACTGTTTTTT.